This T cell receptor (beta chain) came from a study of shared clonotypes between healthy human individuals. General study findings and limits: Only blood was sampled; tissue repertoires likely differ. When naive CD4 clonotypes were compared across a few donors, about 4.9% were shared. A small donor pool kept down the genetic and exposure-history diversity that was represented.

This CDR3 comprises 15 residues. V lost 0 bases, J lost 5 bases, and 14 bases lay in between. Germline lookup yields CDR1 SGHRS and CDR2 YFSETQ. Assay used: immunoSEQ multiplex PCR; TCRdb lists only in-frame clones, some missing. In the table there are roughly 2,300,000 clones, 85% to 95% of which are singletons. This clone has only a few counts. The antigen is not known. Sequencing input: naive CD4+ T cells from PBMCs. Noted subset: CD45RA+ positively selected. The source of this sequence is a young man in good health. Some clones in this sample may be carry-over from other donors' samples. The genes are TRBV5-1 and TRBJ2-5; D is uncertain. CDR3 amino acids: CASSLERSAPETQYF. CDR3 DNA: TGCGCCAGCAGCTTGGAACGGAGCGCTCCGGAGACCCAGTACTTC.